One and the same sample provided the 27 T cell receptor beta chains below, sequenced in a study of blood T cell repertoires in COVID-19. Sequencing used immunoSEQ multiplex PCR; TCRdb keeps in-frame clones, though not all of them. This table has 100,000 to 110,000 clones, 80% appearing once. Material for sequencing was peripheral blood. The receptors derive from a woman in her 70s with acute or convalescent COVID-19.

V gene TRBV2 combines with J gene TRBJ2-2, with TRBD2 as a possible D gene (5 bases). The length of the CDR3 is 15 residues. V was clipped by 2 bases and J by 4 bases, with 11 bases between them. The germline V gene encodes CDR1 SNHLY and CDR2 FYNNEI. The DNA for the CDR3 is TGTGCCAGCAGTGAAATCGAGGGTACCACCGGGGAGCTGTTTTTT. Its protein product is CASSEIEGTTGELFF.

The chain employs TRBV29-1 and TRBJ2-2; 7 bases align to TRBD2. The CDR3 sequence is 13 residues long. Looked up from germline, CDR1 is SQVTM and CDR2 is ANQGSEA. The trim removed 7 bases at V and 0 bases at J, leaving 2 bases unmatched. CDR3: CSGGGANTGELFF. In DNA, the CDR3 is TGCAGCGGTGGGGGGGCGAACACCGGGGAGCTGTTTTTT.

This clone was found once. This chain uses TRBV6-5 with TRBJ1-4; a possible D gene is TRBD1 (5 bases). The CDR3 spans 15 residues. Germline assignment: CDR1 MNHEY and CDR2 SVGAGI. V gave up 8 bases and J gave up 0 bases, with 13 bases separating them. CDR3 DNA sequence: TGTGCCAGCGGGTCGGGGGGGTCAACTAATGAAAAACTGTTTTTT. Translation: CASGSGGSTNEKLFF.

The chain couples TRBV27 to TRBJ2-1, with TRBD2 matching over 7 bases. CDR1 MNHEY and CDR2 SMNVEV come from the germline V gene (reference sequence). The length of the CDR3 is 16 residues. J lost 2 bases, V lost 5 bases, and 9 bases had no gene match. In DNA form, the CDR3 reads TGTGCCAGCAGTCCGGAGCGGGGACCCGCCTACAATGAGCAGTTCTTC. Its protein is CASSPERGPAYNEQFF.

This clone was seen a handful of times. The V gene is TRBV7-6, the J gene TRBJ2-1, with D possibly TRBD2 on 5 matching bases. Germline values: CDR1 SGHVS, CDR2 FNYEAQ. V gave up 3 bases and J gave up 7 bases, with 7 bases separating them. The CDR3 contains 12 residues. The CDR3 region has the DNA TGTGCCAGCAGCTTCACGGGGAATGAGCAGTTCTTC. Translating gives CASSFTGNEQFF.

The rearrangement links TRBV19 to TRBJ1-1; D is unresolved. Trimming removed 6 bases at V and 0 bases at J, with 5 bases between. This CDR3 is built from 12 residues. Germline V CDR1 and CDR2: LNHDA, SQIVND (reference sequence). The CDR3 reads CASRNMNTEAFF. The CDR3 nucleotides read TGTGCCAGTAGAAACATGAACACTGAAGCTTTCTTT.

CDR3 sequence reads: CASSYSSGGAKETQYF. CDR3 coding DNA: TGTGCCAGCAGTTACTCTAGCGGGGGGGCGAAAGAGACCCAGTACTTC. J is TRBJ2-5 and V is TRBV6-5, with TRBD2 matching over 11 bases. Trimming removed 0 bases from V and 3 bases from J; junction bases left unmatched: 3. The CDR3 covers 16 residues. Germline V gene lookup returns CDR1 MNHEY and CDR2 SVGAGI.

This clone showed up just a few times. This chain connects TRBV5-1 to TRBJ2-7, with D uncertain. Trimming removed 0 bases at V and 3 bases at J, with 10 bases between. The CDR3 spans 14 residues. Germline-derived CDR1 and CDR2 are SGHRS and YFSETQ. The CDR3 sequence is CASSLDSKLYEQYF. The DNA for the CDR3 is TGCGCCAGCAGCTTGGACAGCAAACTCTACGAGCAGTACTTC.

The chain joins TRBV6-5 to TRBJ2-2; D gene ambiguous. V was pared by 6 bases and J by 1 base, with 9 bases between. Looked up from germline, CDR1 is MNHEY and CDR2 is SVGAGI. The CDR3 covers 14 residues. For the CDR3, the DNA is TGTGCCAGCAGAATAGACTGGAACACCGGGGAGCTGTTTTTT. Protein sequence: CASRIDWNTGELFF.

This rearrangement joins TRBV6-5 to TRBJ2-1; 7 nucleotides agree with TRBD2. The CDR3 is 15 residues long. Trimming took 0 bases from V and 6 from J; bases not matched to a gene: 5. Germline CDR1 and CDR2: MNHEY and SVGAGI. CDR3 in DNA: TGTGCCAGCAGTTACTCGTGGACTAGTGGCAATGAGCAGTTCTTC. This codes for CASSYSWTSGNEQFF.

This clone was seen a handful of times. The chain has TRBV4-3 and TRBJ1-3; the D is unclear. The germline gives CDR1 LGHNA, CDR2 YSLEER. This CDR3 has 16 residues. Trimming left V 0 bases short and J 4 bases short, with 13 bases between. CDR3 loop: CASSQDWSGSGNTIYF. The CDR3 DNA sequence: TGCGCCAGCAGCCAAGATTGGTCGGGGTCAGGAAACACCATATATTTT.

CDR3 protein: CASTEQGGGGYGYTF. The CDR3 nucleotides read TGTGCCAGTACGGAACAAGGAGGGGGGGGCTATGGCTACACCTTC. V usage is TRBV19 and J usage is TRBJ1-2; maybe TRBD1 (6 bases). Germline CDR1 LNHDA, CDR2 SQIVND (reference sequence). V lost 7 bases and J lost 4, with 19 bases in between. The CDR3 totals 15 residues.

This chain connects TRBV9 to TRBJ1-2, with D tentatively TRBD1 (6 bases). V was clipped by 5 bases and J by 2 bases, with 13 bases between them. The CDR3 loop spans 14 amino acids. Germline loops: CDR1 SGDLS, CDR2 YYNGEE. The CDR3, as DNA: TGTGCCAGCAGGCCAGAAACAGGGAACTATGGCTACACCTTC. Amino acids: CASRPETGNYGYTF.

The chain employs TRBV5-1 and TRBJ2-3; 16 bases are shared with TRBD2. This CDR3 has 16 residues. Germline V gene lookup returns CDR1 SGHRS and CDR2 YFSETQ. Unmatched junction bases numbered 5, after V lost 4 bases and J lost 6 bases. The CDR3 sequence is CASSLGTSGGADTQYF. CDR3 bases: TGCGCCAGCAGCCTAGGGACTAGCGGGGGGGCGGATACGCAGTATTTT.

The V and J genes are TRBV30 and TRBJ2-6, with 9 bases matching TRBD1. Germline V gives CDR1 GTSNPN, CDR2 SVGIG (reference sequence). V dropped 3 bases and J dropped 0; count of bases not matched to a gene: 9. CDR3 size: 18 residues. CDR3 coding DNA: TGTGCCTGGAGAGATCGACAGGGGGTCTTCTCTGGGGCCAACGTCCTGACTTTC. This sequence encodes CAWRDRQGVFSGANVLTF.

This rearrangement joins TRBV12-5 to TRBJ2-2; D is undetermined. This CDR3 region has 12 residues. V lost 0 bases, J lost 7 bases, and 3 bases lay in between. Germline lookup yields CDR1 LGHNT and CDR2 FRNRAP. The CDR3 nucleotides are TGTGCTAGTGGTTTGGTTATCGGGGAGCTGTTTTTT. This encodes CASGLVIGELFF. The full variable domain, its missing parts supplied by reference TRBV12-5 and TRBJ2-2, is DARVTQTPRHKVTEMGQEVTMRCQPILGHNTVFWYRQTMMQGLELLAYFRNRAPLDDSGMPKDRFSAEMPDATLATLKIQPSEPRDSAVYFCASGLVIGELFFGEGSRLTVL.

The V gene is TRBV27, the J gene TRBJ2-2; D ambiguous. Trimming cost V 6 bases and J 2 bases, with 7 bases left between them. This CDR3 spans 13 amino acids. Looked up from germline, CDR1 is MNHEY and CDR2 is SMNVEV (reference sequence). The CDR3 nucleotides read TGTGCCAGCAGCCTCGTCAACACCGGGGAGCTGTTTTTT. Residues: CASSLVNTGELFF.

The gene calls are TRBV10-2 and TRBJ2-5, with 10 positions matching TRBD2. The V gene's germline CDR1 is WSHSY and CDR2 SAAADI. The CDR3 contains 12 residues. V lost 8 bases and J lost 4; bases outside the gene matches: 1. CDR3 coding DNA: TGCGCCAGCGGACTAGCGGTAGAGACCCAGTACTTC. Encoded protein: CASGLAVETQYF.

This CDR3 reads CASSDVWSLQYV. The CDR3 coding sequence is TGTGCCAGCAGTGACGTTTGGAGCCTCCAGTACGTC. V and J are TRBV2 and TRBJ2-7; D is unclear. The CDR3 has 12 amino acids. The germline V gene encodes CDR1 SNHLY and CDR2 FYNNEI. Trimming removed 3 bases from V and 10 bases from J, with 13 bases in between.

The chain uses TRBV2 and TRBJ1-1, with TRBD1 as a possible D gene (5 bases). The CDR3 is 12 residues long. V shed 6 bases and J shed 9 bases, with 14 bases lying between them. The germline CDR1 and CDR2 sequences are SNHLY and FYNNEI. CDR3 sequence: CASRGLGEQAFF. CDR3 nucleotide sequence: TGTGCCAGCAGGGGGTTAGGGGAACAAGCTTTCTTT.

The V gene is TRBV5-1, the J gene TRBJ1-4, with TRBD1 matching 9 bases. This CDR3 comprises 18 residues. From germline, CDR1 is SGHRS and CDR2 YFSETQ. Unmatched junction bases numbered 17, after V lost 4 bases and J lost 7 bases. CDR3 protein: CASSADTPGQGRGEKLFF. DNA for the CDR3: TGCGCCAGCAGCGCCGATACCCCGGGACAGGGACGGGGTGAAAAACTGTTTTTT. The full variable domain, completed using reference TRBV5-1 and TRBJ1-4, is KAGVTQTPRYLIKTRGQQVTLSCSPISGHRSVSWYQQTPGQGLQFLFEYFSETQRNKGNFPGRFSGRQFSNSRSEMNVSTLELGDSALYLCASSADTPGQGRGEKLFFGSGTQLSVL.

The V call is TRBV28, the J call TRBJ1-4; a weak D match, TRBD1 (6 bases). V shed 0 bases and J shed 4 bases, with 12 bases lying between them. Germline V CDR1 and CDR2: MDHEN, SYDVKM. The CDR3 runs to 16 residues. CDR3 DNA: TGTGCCAGCAGTTTATGGTCGGGCAGGGGTAATGAAAAACTGTTTTTT. It translates to CASSLWSGRGNEKLFF.

The chain employs TRBV19 and TRBJ2-5; D ambiguous. Trimming removed 10 bases at V and 0 bases at J, with 12 bases between. The CDR3 is 13 amino acids. The germline CDR1 and CDR2 sequences are LNHDA and SQIVND (reference sequence). CDR3 coding DNA: TGTGCCACCATTGGGCTGGACCAAGAGACCCAGTACTTC. Translation gives CATIGLDQETQYF.

The CDR3 sequence: CASSLDRAMLNTEAFF. The CDR3 nucleotides read TGTGCCAGCAGCCTAGACAGGGCGATGCTGAACACTGAAGCTTTCTTT. The chain combines TRBV5-4 with TRBJ1-1, with 7 bases fitting TRBD1. Germline lookup yields CDR1 SGHNT and CDR2 YYREEE (reference sequence). The CDR3 has 16 amino acids. V dropped 4 bases and J dropped 0; count of bases not matched to a gene: 9.

The V and J genes are TRBV18 and TRBJ1-1; possibly TRBD1 for D (6 bases). The germline V gene encodes CDR1 KGHSH and CDR2 LQKENI. V lost 8 bases, J lost 1 base, and 17 bases lay in between. CDR3 length: 15 residues. CDR3 coding DNA: TGTGCCAGCCGAATAGGGCAGGGGAGGAACACTGAAGCTTTCTTT. Its protein is CASRIGQGRNTEAFF.

The chain combines TRBV19 with TRBJ2-2; 9 nucleotides line up with TRBD2. After removal of 1 base from V and 6 bases from J, the junction contained 3 bases not matched to a gene. Germline-derived CDR1 and CDR2 are LNHDA and SQIVND (reference sequence). CDR3 length equals 15 residues. The CDR3 region has the DNA TGTGCCAGTAGTATAGCGCGGGGGGGAGCCGGGGAGCTGTTTTTT. This sequence encodes CASSIARGGAGELFF.

This clone was picked up one time. The genes are TRBV5-6 and TRBJ2-7, with D perhaps matching TRBD1 (6 bases). V gave up 5 bases and J gave up 2 bases, with 17 bases separating them. The CDR3 sequence is 15 residues long. The germline CDR1 and CDR2 sequences are SGHDT and YYEEEE. The CDR3 sequence is CASRDRKTYPYEQYF. The CDR3 DNA is TGTGCCAGCAGGGACAGAAAAACGTATCCCTACGAGCAGTACTTC.